A selection of T cell receptor beta chains follows, all from one sample in a study of Ad26.COV2.S vaccination and SARS-CoV-2 variants. The assay was immunoSEQ multiplex PCR, and TCRdb's table has in-frame clones only and misses some. The sample holds just over 350,000 clones, about 90% seen once. This sample comprised peripheral blood, obtained after recovery from COVID-19. Every receptor here comes from a human donor who had recovered from COVID-19. Each CDR3 is given with its conserved first and last residue. The order of the fields is V gene, clone size, D gene, J gene, CDR3 protein. The D gene is left open where the match is weak. Rows give clone size only sometimes, using once, few, many, or a class for an expanded clone.

TRBV29-1	NA	NA	TRBJ1-2	CSVEDLGNRDGYTF
TRBV19	NA	TRBD1	TRBJ2-7	CASSNPGGWYEQYF
TRBV4-3	NA	NA	TRBJ2-7	CASSQEDSSLTYEQYF
TRBV5-6	NA	TRBD2	TRBJ2-3	CASRPLADHSTDTQYF
TRBV9	NA	NA	TRBJ2-3	CASGRLDTQYF
TRBV19	once	NA	TRBJ1-2	CASSIQGRGYTF
TRBV5-6	NA	NA	TRBJ1-2	CASSSPQANSFYGYTF
TRBV10-3	NA	TRBD1	TRBJ1-5	CAISDSKGAIGPQHF
TRBV3-1/TRBV3-2	NA	NA	TRBJ2-7	CASSLLSGAYEQYF
TRBV5-1	once	NA	TRBJ2-5	CASTTMAGGQETQYF
TRBV5-4	few	NA	TRBJ2-7	CASSLGQGHSYEQYF
TRBV5-1	NA	TRBD1	TRBJ1-2	CASSSEGQIYGYTF
TRBV9	once	NA	TRBJ2-6	CASSRSTGGAQSGANVLTF
TRBV18	NA	TRBD1	TRBJ2-5	CASSGTGTETQYF
TRBV11-2	NA	NA	TRBJ1-1	CASSLGQSIIEAFF
TRBV4-3	NA	NA	TRBJ1-1	CASSPGLTGRENTEAFF
TRBV2	few	NA	TRBJ1-3	CASSSLVPGRGEGNTIYF
TRBV6-6	NA	NA	TRBJ1-5	CASTIKTGPQHF
TRBV7-9	NA	NA	TRBJ2-7	CASSSEDGYYEQYF
TRBV3-1/TRBV3-2	NA	TRBD1	TRBJ1-1	CASSRDRGREAFF
TRBV28	once	TRBD2	TRBJ2-1	CASSFGGAGDLEQFF
TRBV19	few	NA	TRBJ2-7	CARPCNGEQYF
TRBV12-3/TRBV12-4	NA	NA	TRBJ1-1	CASSLDTNTEAFF
TRBV10-3	NA	NA	TRBJ2-3	CAISPSTDTQYF
TRBV6-1	NA	NA	TRBJ1-6	CASSEWPDNSPLHF
TRBV27	NA	NA	TRBJ2-3	CASREFLTQYF
TRBV9	NA	NA	TRBJ1-1	CASSVDWQARVAFF
TRBV7-9	NA	TRBD1	TRBJ2-1	CASSPNRGTGESHEQFF
TRBV5-6	NA	NA	TRBJ2-7	CASSWSPGTYEQYF
TRBV6-1	NA	NA	TRBJ2-1	CASSEGTYNEQFF
TRBV6-5	NA	TRBD1	TRBJ1-2	CASSSDRVGGYTF
TRBV20-1	NA	NA	TRBJ2-5	CSAVKGETQYF
TRBV7-2	NA	NA	TRBJ1-5	CASSFGGLSNQPQHF
TRBV7-2	NA	NA	TRBJ1-2	CASSLVGGSNYGYTF
TRBV4-3	once	NA	TRBJ1-1	CASSHDSRIWNTEAFF
TRBV6-5	NA	NA	TRBJ2-2	CASRIRVQNTGELFF
TRBV5-6	NA	NA	TRBJ2-7	CASSLVSFWGSLDEQYF
TRBV4-1	NA	TRBD1	TRBJ2-7	CASSQDRFLLDRDEQYF
TRBV6-5	NA	NA	TRBJ1-1	CASSLGQQGGNTEAFF
TRBV7-3	NA	TRBD2	TRBJ2-1	CASSSRGGSYNEQFF
TRBV29-1	NA	NA	TRBJ1-1	CSVGELYTEAFF